This TCR beta chain was observed in a study of T-cell reconstitution after alpha-beta-depleted transplantation in children. Study-wide findings and caveats: After transplant, at about two months, alpha-beta T cells were reportedly derived from several hundred expanded graft clones.

V was pared by 0 bases and J by 4 bases, with 4 bases of the junction left unmatched. Germline CDR1 and CDR2: MGHRA and YSYEKL. The CDR3 consists of 16 residues. This clonotype has a count of ten or more. Its antigen is as yet unknown. Unique molecular identifiers were built into the TCRbeta library. TCRdb fed the PCR reads into MiXCR, producing one record per CDR3 protein. The sample yields more than 75,000 distinct CDR3 sequences, roughly a quarter seen once. The rearrangement links TRBV4-1 to TRBJ2-1, with 9 bases aligning to TRBD2. The input for sequencing was PBMCs, taken before TCRalphabeta/CD19-depleted stem cell transplant. The TCR originated in a boy between 2 and 10 years old with acute lymphoblastic leukemia, due to receive a stem cell transplant. CDR3 protein: CASSQETSGPYNEQFF. The DNA of the CDR3 is TGCGCCAGCAGCCAAGAGACTAGCGGCCCTTACAATGAGCAGTTCTTC.